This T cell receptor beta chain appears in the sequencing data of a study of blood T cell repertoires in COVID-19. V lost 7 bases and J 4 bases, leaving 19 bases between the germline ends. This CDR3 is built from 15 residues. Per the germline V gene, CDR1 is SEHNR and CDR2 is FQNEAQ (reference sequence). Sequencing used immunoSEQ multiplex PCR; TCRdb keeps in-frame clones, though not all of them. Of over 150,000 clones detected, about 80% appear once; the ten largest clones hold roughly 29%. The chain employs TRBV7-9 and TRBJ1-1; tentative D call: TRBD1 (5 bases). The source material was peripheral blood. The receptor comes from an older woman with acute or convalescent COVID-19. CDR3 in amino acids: CASTPFGLGGTEAFF. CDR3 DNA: TGTGCCAGCACCCCCTTCGGGTTGGGGGGCACTGAAGCTTTCTTT.